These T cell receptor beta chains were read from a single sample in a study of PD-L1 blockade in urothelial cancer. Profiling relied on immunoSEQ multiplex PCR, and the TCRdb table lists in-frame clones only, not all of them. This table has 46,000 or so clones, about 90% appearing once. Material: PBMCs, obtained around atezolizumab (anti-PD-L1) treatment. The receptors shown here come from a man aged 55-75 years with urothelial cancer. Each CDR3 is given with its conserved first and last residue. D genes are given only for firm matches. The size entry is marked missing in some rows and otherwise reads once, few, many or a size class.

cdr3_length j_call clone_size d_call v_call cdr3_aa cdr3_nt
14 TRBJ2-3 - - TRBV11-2 CASSLRGNTDTQYF TGTGCCAGCAGCTTACGGGGGAACACAGATACGCAGTATTTT
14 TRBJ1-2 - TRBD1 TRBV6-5 CASSRDRVNYGYTF TGTGCCAGCAGCCGGGACAGAGTTAACTATGGCTACACCTTC
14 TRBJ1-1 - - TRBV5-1 CASSLVSLNTEAFF TGCGCCAGCAGCTTGGTGAGCTTGAACACTGAAGCTTTCTTT
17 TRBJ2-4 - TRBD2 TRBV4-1 CASSQGPSGGALDIQYF TGCGCCAGCAGCCAAGGTCCTAGCGGGGGGGCTTTGGACATTCAGTACTTC
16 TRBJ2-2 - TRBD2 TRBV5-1 CASLRAGGPDTGELFF TGCGCCAGCTTAAGAGCGGGGGGGCCGGACACCGGGGAGCTGTTTTTT
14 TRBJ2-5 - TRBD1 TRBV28 CASSSQGAQETQYF TGTGCCAGCAGCTCACAGGGGGCTCAAGAGACCCAGTACTTC
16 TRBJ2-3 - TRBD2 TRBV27 CASSLRRGRGTDTQYF TGTGCCAGCAGTTTAAGGCGGGGGAGGGGCACAGATACGCAGTATTTT
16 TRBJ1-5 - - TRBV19 CASTNPTGMGNQPQHF TGTGCCAGCACAAATCCCACAGGGATGGGCAATCAGCCCCAGCATTTT
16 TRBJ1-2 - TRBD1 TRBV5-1 CASSLAADRGDHGYTF TGCGCCAGCAGCTTGGCCGCCGACAGGGGAGATCATGGCTACACCTTC
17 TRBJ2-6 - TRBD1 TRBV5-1 CASSFGDSSLGANVLTF TGCGCCAGCAGCTTTGGGGACAGCAGTTTGGGGGCCAACGTCCTGACTTTC
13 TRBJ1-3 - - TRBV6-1 CASSYGAGNTIYF TGTGCCAGCTCTTACGGGGCTGGAAACACCATATATTTT
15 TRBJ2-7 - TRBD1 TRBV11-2 CASSPSGTGIYEQYF TGTGCCAGCAGCCCCTCCGGGACAGGGATCTACGAGCAGTACTTC
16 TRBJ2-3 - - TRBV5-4 CASSSPQDLSTDTQYF TGTGCCAGCAGCTCCCCACAGGACCTCAGCACAGATACGCAGTATTTT
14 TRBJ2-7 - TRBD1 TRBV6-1 CASGHTGVTYEQYF TGTGCCAGCGGACATACAGGGGTTACCTACGAGCAGTACTTC
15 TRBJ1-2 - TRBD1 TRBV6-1 CASSDEDRGNWGYTF TGTGCCAGCAGTGACGAGGACAGGGGGAATTGGGGCTACACCTTC
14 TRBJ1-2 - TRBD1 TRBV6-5 CASSRQGSGYGYTF TGTGCCAGCAGTAGACAGGGGTCGGGCTATGGCTACACCTTC
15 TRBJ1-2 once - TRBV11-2 CASSSRLYPQRGYTF TGTGCCAGCAGCTCCCGCCTCTATCCCCAGCGTGGCTACACCTTC
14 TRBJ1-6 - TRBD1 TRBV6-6 CASSPRDSNSPLHF TGTGCCAGCAGCCCACGGGACAGCAATTCACCCCTCCACTTT
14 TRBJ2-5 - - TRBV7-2 CASSLWGGPETQYF TGTGCCAGCAGCTTATGGGGGGGGCCCGAGACCCAGTACTTC
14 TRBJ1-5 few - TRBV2 CASSAGGQVQPQHF TGTGCCAGCAGTGCGGGGGGCCAGGTTCAGCCCCAGCATTTT
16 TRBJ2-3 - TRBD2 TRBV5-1 CASSLAAGYSTDTQYF TGCGCCAGCAGCTTGGCAGCGGGGTATAGCACAGATACGCAGTATTTT
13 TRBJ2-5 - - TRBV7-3 CASSLNQQETQYF TGTGCCAGCAGCTTAAACCAGCAAGAGACCCAGTACTTC
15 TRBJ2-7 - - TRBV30 CAWSFKGGRGDEQYF TGTGCCTGGAGTTTTAAAGGCGGCAGGGGGGACGAGCAGTACTTC
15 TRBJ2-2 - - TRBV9 CASSVASGDTGELFF TGTGCCAGCAGCGTAGCTTCGGGGGACACCGGGGAGCTGTTTTTT
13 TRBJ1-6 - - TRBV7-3 CASSRTVNSPLHF TGTGCCAGCAGTAGGACAGTTAATTCACCCCTCCACTTT
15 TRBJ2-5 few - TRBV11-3 CASSLRQQGGETQYF TGTGCCAGCAGCTTACGACAGCAAGGTGGAGAGACCCAGTACTTC
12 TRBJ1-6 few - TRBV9 CASSRVDSPIHF TGTGCCAGCAGCCGAGTGGACAGCCCGATCCACTTT
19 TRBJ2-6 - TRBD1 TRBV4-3 CASSQDFDRGGSGANVLTF TGCGCCAGCAGCCAAGATTTCGACAGGGGTGGCTCTGGGGCCAACGTCCTGACTTTC
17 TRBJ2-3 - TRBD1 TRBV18 CASSPGGQSISTDTQYF TGTGCCAGCTCACCAGGGGGACAGTCCATAAGCACAGATACGCAGTATTTT
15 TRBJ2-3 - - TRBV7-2 CASSFRVRSTDTQYF TGTGCCAGCAGCTTCCGGGTACGAAGCACAGATACGCAGTATTTT
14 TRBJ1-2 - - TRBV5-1 CASTSPGGADGYTF TGCGCCAGCACCAGCCCGGGGGGCGCAGATGGCTACACCTTC
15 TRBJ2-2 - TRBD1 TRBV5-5 CASSPTTGYTGELFF TGTGCCAGCAGCCCGACGACAGGGTACACCGGGGAGCTGTTTTTT
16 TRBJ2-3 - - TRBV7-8 CASSLFTQGRTDTQYF TGTGCCAGCAGCTTATTTACCCAGGGCAGAACAGATACGCAGTATTTT
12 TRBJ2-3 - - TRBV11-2 CASSPYSDTQYF TGTGCCAGCAGCCCCTACTCAGATACGCAGTATTTT
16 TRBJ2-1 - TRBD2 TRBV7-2 CASSPLAGSSYNEQFF TGTGCCAGCAGCCCACTAGCGGGGAGCTCCTACAATGAGCAGTTCTTC
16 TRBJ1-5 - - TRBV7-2 CASSLVGGLSNQPQHF TGTGCCAGCAGCTTAGTCGGGGGTTTAAGCAATCAGCCCCAGCATTTT
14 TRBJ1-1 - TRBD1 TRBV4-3 CASSQDRGGTEAFF TGCGCCAGCAGCCAGGACAGGGGGGGCACTGAAGCTTTCTTT
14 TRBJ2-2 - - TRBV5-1 CASSDTSNTGELFF TGCGCCAGCAGCGATACTTCCAACACCGGGGAGCTGTTTTTT
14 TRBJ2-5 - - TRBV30 CAWVKGRYQETQYF TGTGCCTGGGTCAAGGGGAGGTACCAAGAGACCCAGTACTTC
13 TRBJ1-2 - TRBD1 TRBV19 CASTQDRAKGYTF TGTGCCAGTACCCAGGACAGGGCTAAAGGCTACACCTTC
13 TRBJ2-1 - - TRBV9 CASSVNSYNEQFF TGTGCCAGCAGCGTTAACAGTTACAATGAGCAGTTCTTC
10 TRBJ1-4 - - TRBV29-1 CSAFNEKLFF TGCAGCGCCTTCAATGAAAAACTGTTTTTT
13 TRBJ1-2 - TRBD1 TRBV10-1 CASSVRTGYGHTF TGCGCCAGCAGTGTCAGGACAGGCTATGGCCACACCTTC
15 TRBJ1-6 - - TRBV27 CASSLRGGRNSPLHF TGTGCCAGCAGTTTACGGGGGGGCCGGAATTCACCCCTCCACTTT
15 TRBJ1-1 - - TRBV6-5 CASSYRQGINTEAFF TGTGCCAGCAGTTACCGGCAGGGTATTAACACTGAAGCTTTCTTT
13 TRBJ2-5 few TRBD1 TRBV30 CAWDGTGAETQYF TGTGCCTGGGACGGGACAGGGGCAGAGACCCAGTACTTC
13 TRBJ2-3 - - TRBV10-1 CASSWGLGDTQYF TGCGCCAGCAGTTGGGGGCTGGGAGATACGCAGTATTTT
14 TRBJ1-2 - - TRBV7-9 CASSLSDGLYGYTF TGTGCCAGCAGCTTATCGGACGGACTCTATGGCTACACCTTC
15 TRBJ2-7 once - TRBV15 CATSRDGGASYEQYF TGTGCCACCAGCAGAGATGGCGGGGCTAGCTACGAGCAGTACTTC
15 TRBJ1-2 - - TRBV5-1 CASSLDQEAVDGYTF TGCGCCAGCAGCTTGGACCAGGAGGCAGTTGATGGCTACACCTTC